These 8 T cell receptor beta chains were sequenced from one sample in a study of cytomegalovirus exposure and HLA in healthy donors. The primer mix had 60 Vbeta and 13 Jbeta primers. Sequencing was performed with immunoSEQ multiplex PCR; in TCRdb, only in-frame clones are kept and a portion is missing. Of more than 95,000 clones listed, around 80% were seen once; the top ten hold about 1.2%. The specimen sequenced was PBMCs. The origin of the receptors is a female donor in good health and CMV-seronegative.

The chain uses TRBV11-2 and TRBJ2-3, with 8 positions matching TRBD1. With V trimmed by 5 bases and J by 6 bases, 10 bases remained unmatched. The V gene's germline CDR1 is SGHAT and CDR2 FQNNGV. This CDR3 contains 15 residues. The CDR3 region is CASSATGGNWDTQYF. The CDR3 DNA sequence: TGTGCCAGCAGCGCTACAGGGGGGAATTGGGATACGCAGTATTTT.

The chain has TRBV2 and TRBJ2-5, with TRBD1 identical over 7 bases. The CDR3 has 13 amino acids. Germline trimming cut 6 bases from V and 4 bases from J; bases unmatched to any gene: 5. CDR1 is SNHLY, CDR2 FYNNEI, per germline. CDR3 residues: CASRGDSPETQYF. The CDR3 DNA reads as TGTGCCAGCAGGGGGGACAGTCCAGAGACCCAGTACTTC.

The chain links TRBV19 to TRBJ2-6, with 7 bases identical to TRBD1. Germline V gene lookup returns CDR1 LNHDA and CDR2 SQIVND (reference sequence). The CDR3 consists of 15 residues. V shed 9 bases and J 1 base; nucleotides not matched to a gene: 6. The CDR3 protein is CASQTGSSGANVLTF. The CDR3 bases are TGTGCCAGCCAGACAGGGTCTTCTGGGGCCAACGTCCTGACTTTC.

The chain uses TRBV6-1 and TRBJ1-5, with TRBD1 as a possible D gene (5 bases). The CDR3 is 15 residues long. V was cut by 1 base and J by 5 bases, with 12 bases left in between. Germline V gene lookup returns CDR1 MNHNS and CDR2 SASEGT. CDR3 protein: CASSEVWGGHQPQHF. In nucleotides, the CDR3 is TGTGCCAGCAGTGAAGTCTGGGGGGGTCATCAGCCCCAGCATTTT.

The rearrangement links TRBV6-6 to TRBJ1-2; D not certain. V lost 5 bases, J lost 7 bases, and 14 bases lay in between. Germline CDR1 and CDR2: MNHNY and SVGAGI (reference sequence). The CDR3 loop spans 13 amino acids. CDR3 amino acids: CASSPSVEGGYTF. As DNA, the CDR3 is TGTGCCAGCAGTCCCTCCGTCGAGGGTGGCTACACCTTC.

This clone was counted a single time. The CDR3 here is CASRELGQGVNEQYF. The CDR3 DNA reads TGTGCCAGCAGGGAGCTGGGACAGGGGGTAAACGAGCAGTACTTC. V usage is TRBV6-1 and J usage is TRBJ2-7; 11 bases are a match to TRBD1. V gave up 6 bases and J gave up 5 bases; unmatched junction bases: 9. The length of the CDR3 is 15 residues. CDR1 is MNHNS, CDR2 SASEGT, per germline.

With regard to this clone: At one boundary the junction diverges from the germline segment, which might be a read error. The gene calls are TRBV7-9 and TRBJ1-2; D ambiguous. Germline V gene sequence: CDR1 SEHNR, CDR2 FQNEAQ (reference sequence). The CDR3 loop spans 13 amino acids. The CDR3 sequence is CSSSFDGNYGYTF. The CDR3 coding sequence is TGTTCCAGCAGCTTCGACGGGAACTATGGCTACACCTTC.

V usage is TRBV2 and J usage is TRBJ2-3; D remains unclear. The CDR3 has 15 residues. Per the germline V gene, CDR1 is SNHLY and CDR2 is FYNNEI. V was clipped by 3 bases and J by 2 bases, with 12 bases between them. CDR3 sequence reads: CASSETELSTDTQYF. The CDR3 coding sequence is TGTGCCAGCAGTGAGACCGAACTATCCACAGATACGCAGTATTTT.